The 15 T cell receptor beta chains below all came from one sample that was sequenced in a study of T cells expressing NK-cell markers. TCRdb re-called the 5' RACE reads and shows each CDR3 protein once, DNA omitted. This table lists about 400,000 distinct CDR3 sequences. Sequenced: blood T cells: a sorted CD56 or NKG2C T cell subset, CD4+ or CD8+ T cells, or bulk PBMC T cells (not recorded which). The receptor source for this set is a woman in her forties or fifties in good health.

This chain connects TRBV29-1 to TRBJ2-1; TCRdb's D gene call, TRBD2, goes unchecked for lack of DNA. The CDR3 covers 15 residues. CDR1 is SQVTM and CDR2 is ANQGSEA in the germline V gene. CDR3 region: CSVEDLAGEVDEQFF.

The chain combines TRBV6-1 with TRBJ1-1; TCRdb indicates TRBD1, and absent DNA this call remains unverified. CDR1 is MNHNS and CDR2 is SASEGT in the germline V gene. This CDR3 has 14 residues. CDR3 amino acids: CASSERQENTEAFF.

The chain couples TRBV10-2 to TRBJ2-2. This CDR3 has 13 residues. Germline values: CDR1 WSHSY, CDR2 SAAADI. CDR3 sequence: CASSGSITGELFF.

The chain recombines TRBV12-3 or TRBV12-4 with TRBJ1-1. The CDR3 has 13 residues. CDR3 protein: CASSLLGGVEAFF.

The chain uses TRBV9 and TRBJ2-1; lacking DNA, the TRBD2 call made by TCRdb goes unchecked. Germline V gene data show CDR1 as SGDLS and CDR2 as YYNGEE. This CDR3 spans 18 amino acids. This chain's CDR3 is CASSVRPASGILYNEQFF.

CDR3 sequence reads: CASSGQERHSYEQYF. The rearrangement joins TRBV11-3 to TRBJ2-7; the D call from TCRdb, TRBD2, cannot be confirmed without DNA. This CDR3 is 15 amino acids long. Germline V gives CDR1 SGHNT, CDR2 YENEEA.

The rearrangement joins TRBV2 to TRBJ1-5; TCRdb reports TRBD1, a call that lacks DNA to check it against. The CDR3 has 12 residues. The germline V gene encodes CDR1 SNHLY and CDR2 FYNNEI. CDR3 residues: CASKGTTQPQHF.

This chain's CDR3 is CSARKGQDPYEQYF. The gene calls are TRBV20-1 and TRBJ2-7; the D gene TCRdb calls, TRBD1, cannot be checked with no DNA. Germline V lookup: CDR1 DFQATT, CDR2 SNEGSKA (reference sequence). This CDR3 region has 14 residues.

The chain combines TRBV6-2 or TRBV6-3 with TRBJ2-7; absent DNA, TCRdb's TRBD1 call cannot be checked. CDR3 length equals 16 residues. Germline loops: CDR1 MNHEY, CDR2 SVGEGT. The CDR3 sequence: CASSTTGTGEMYEQYF.

The chain joins TRBV7-9 to TRBJ1-6. The CDR3 consists of 17 residues. CDR1 is SEHNR, CDR2 FQNEAQ, per germline (reference sequence). CDR3 loop: CASSAWQGMGNNSPLHF.

V gene TRBV11-3 combines with J gene TRBJ2-5; TCRdb indicates TRBD2, and absent DNA this call remains unverified. This CDR3 contains 14 residues. Germline V lookup: CDR1 SGHNT, CDR2 YENEEA. The CDR3 sequence: CASSRRDGSETQYF.

V usage is TRBV6-2 or TRBV6-3 and J usage is TRBJ2-5; the TCRdb D gene call, TRBD2, has no DNA to confirm it. Germline CDR1 reads MNHEY; CDR2 reads SVGEGT. This CDR3 region has 15 residues. The CDR3 sequence is CASREEGLTQETQYF.

CDR3 in amino acids: CATSDPRSATDTQYF. V gene TRBV24-1 combines with J gene TRBJ2-3. CDR1 is KGHDR and CDR2 is SFDVKD in the germline V gene. This CDR3 spans 15 amino acids.

This chain joins TRBV5-1 and TRBJ2-3; TCRdb lists TRBD2, though no DNA is available to test this call. The CDR3 consists of 14 residues. The germline gives CDR1 SGHRS, CDR2 YFSETQ. The CDR3 here is CASRTSGSLNTQYF.

The gene calls are TRBV5-1 and TRBJ2-3; TCRdb picks TRBD2, but there is no DNA to check that call. CDR3 length: 15 amino acids. Per germline, CDR1 SGHRS and CDR2 YFSETQ. The CDR3 loop reads CASRTGGSPTDTQYF.